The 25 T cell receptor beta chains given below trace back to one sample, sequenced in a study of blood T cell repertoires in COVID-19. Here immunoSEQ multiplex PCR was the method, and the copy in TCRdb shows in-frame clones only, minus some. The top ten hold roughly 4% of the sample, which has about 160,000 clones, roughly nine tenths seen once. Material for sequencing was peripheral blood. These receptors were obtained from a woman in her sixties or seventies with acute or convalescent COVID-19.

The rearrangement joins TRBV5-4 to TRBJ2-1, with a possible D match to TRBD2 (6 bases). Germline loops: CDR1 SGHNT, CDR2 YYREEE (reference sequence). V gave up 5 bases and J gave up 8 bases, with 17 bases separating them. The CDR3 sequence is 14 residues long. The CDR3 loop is CASSPAGRKYEQFF. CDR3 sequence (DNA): TGTGCCAGCAGTCCGGCGGGACGGAAATATGAGCAGTTCTTC.

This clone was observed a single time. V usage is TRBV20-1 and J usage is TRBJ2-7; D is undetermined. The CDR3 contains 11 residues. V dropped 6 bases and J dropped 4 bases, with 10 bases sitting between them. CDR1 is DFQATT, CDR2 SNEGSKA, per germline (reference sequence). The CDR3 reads CSAFSAYEQYF. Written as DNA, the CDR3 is TGCAGTGCGTTCAGCGCTTACGAGCAGTACTTC.

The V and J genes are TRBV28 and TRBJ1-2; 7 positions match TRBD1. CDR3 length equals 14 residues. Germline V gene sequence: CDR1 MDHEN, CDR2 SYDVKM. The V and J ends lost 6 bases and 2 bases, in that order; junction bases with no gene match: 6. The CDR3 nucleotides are TGTGCCAGCAGCCAGACAGGGTCGAACTATGGCTACACCTTC. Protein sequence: CASSQTGSNYGYTF.

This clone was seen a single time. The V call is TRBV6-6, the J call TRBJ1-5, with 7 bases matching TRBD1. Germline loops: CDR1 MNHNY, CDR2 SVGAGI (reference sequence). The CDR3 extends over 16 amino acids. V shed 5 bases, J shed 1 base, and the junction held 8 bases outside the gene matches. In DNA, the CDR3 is TGTGCCAGCAGTCAAAGGACAGGAGGGAGCAATCAGCCCCAGCATTTT. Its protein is CASSQRTGGSNQPQHF.

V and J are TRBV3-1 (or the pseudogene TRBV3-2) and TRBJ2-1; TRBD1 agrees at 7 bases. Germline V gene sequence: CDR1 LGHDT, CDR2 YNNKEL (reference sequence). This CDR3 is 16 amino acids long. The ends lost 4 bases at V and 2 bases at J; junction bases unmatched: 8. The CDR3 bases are TGTGCCAGCAGCCGAATGGGACAGCTGGCCTACAATGAGCAGTTCTTC. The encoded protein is CASSRMGQLAYNEQFF.

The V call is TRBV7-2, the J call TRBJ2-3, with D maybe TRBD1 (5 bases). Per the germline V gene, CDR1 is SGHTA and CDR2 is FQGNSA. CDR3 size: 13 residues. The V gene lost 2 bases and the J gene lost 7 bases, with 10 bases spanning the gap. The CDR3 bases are TGTGCCAGCAGCTTACCTCAGGGAAATACGCAGTATTTT. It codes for CASSLPQGNTQYF.

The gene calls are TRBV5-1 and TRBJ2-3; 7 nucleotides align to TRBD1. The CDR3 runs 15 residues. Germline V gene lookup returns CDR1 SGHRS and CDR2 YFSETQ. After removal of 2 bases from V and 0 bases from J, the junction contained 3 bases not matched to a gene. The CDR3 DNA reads TGCGCCAGCAGCTTAGGGGGCCGGAGCACAGATACGCAGTATTTT. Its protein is CASSLGGRSTDTQYF.

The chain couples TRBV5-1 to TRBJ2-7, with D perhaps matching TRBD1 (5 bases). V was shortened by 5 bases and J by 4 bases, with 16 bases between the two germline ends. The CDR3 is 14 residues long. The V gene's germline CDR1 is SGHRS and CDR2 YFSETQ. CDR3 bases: TGCGCCAGCAGGATAGACAGTACCTTGTACGAGCAGTACTTC. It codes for CASRIDSTLYEQYF. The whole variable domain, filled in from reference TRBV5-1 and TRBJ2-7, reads KAGVTQTPRYLIKTRGQQVTLSCSPISGHRSVSWYQQTPGQGLQFLFEYFSETQRNKGNFPGRFSGRQFSNSRSEMNVSTLELGDSALYLCASRIDSTLYEQYFGPGTRLTVT.

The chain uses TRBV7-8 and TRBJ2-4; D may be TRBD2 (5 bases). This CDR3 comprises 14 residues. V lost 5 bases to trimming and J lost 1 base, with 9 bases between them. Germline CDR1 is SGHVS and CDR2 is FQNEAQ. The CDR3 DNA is TGTGCCAGCAGCCCCCTAGCCGCCAAAAACATTCAGTACTTC. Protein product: CASSPLAAKNIQYF.

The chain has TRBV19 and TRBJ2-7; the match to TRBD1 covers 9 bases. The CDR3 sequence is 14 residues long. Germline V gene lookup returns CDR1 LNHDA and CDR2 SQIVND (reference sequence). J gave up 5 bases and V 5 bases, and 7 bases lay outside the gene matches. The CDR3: CASSPEDRGDEQYF. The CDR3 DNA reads TGTGCCAGTAGTCCCGAGGACAGGGGCGACGAGCAGTACTTC. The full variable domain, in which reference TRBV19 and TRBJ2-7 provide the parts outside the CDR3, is DGGITQSPKYLFRKEGQNVTLSCEQNLNHDAMYWYRQDPGQGLRLIYYSQIVNDFQKGDIAEGYSVSREKKESFPLTVTSAQKNPTAFYLCASSPEDRGDEQYFGPGTRLTVT.

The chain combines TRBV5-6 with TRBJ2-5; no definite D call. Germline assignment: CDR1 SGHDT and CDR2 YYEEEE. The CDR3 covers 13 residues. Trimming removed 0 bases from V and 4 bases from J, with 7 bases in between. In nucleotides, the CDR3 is TGTGCCAGCAGCTTGGACAGTCTAGAGACCCAGTACTTC. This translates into CASSLDSLETQYF.

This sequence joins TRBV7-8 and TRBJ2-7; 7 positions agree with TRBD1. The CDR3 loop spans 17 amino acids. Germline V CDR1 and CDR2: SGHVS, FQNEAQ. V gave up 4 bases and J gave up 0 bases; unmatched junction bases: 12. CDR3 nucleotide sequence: TGTGCCAGCAGCTCAGTCTCAGGGGGTCGGAGCTCCTACGAGCAGTACTTC. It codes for CASSSVSGGRSSYEQYF.

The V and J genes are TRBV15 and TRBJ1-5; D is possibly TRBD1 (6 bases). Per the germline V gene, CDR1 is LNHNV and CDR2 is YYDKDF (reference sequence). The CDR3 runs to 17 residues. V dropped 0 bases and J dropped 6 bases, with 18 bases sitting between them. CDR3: CATSRDHTGSGFQPQHF. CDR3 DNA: TGTGCCACCAGCAGAGATCATACAGGGTCGGGGTTTCAGCCCCAGCATTTT.

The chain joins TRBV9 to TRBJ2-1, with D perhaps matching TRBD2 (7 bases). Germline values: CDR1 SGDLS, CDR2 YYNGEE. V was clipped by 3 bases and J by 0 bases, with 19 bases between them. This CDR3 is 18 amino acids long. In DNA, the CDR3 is TGTGCCAGCAGCGCCCGGGGGGCGGAACGGAGCTCCTACAATGAGCAGTTCTTC. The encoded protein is CASSARGAERSSYNEQFF.

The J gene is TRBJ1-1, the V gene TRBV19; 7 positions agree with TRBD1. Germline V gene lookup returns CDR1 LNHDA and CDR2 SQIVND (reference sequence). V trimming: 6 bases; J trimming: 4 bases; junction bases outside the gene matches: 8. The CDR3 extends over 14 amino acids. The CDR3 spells CASRDRVTSTEAFF. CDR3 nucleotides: TGTGCCAGTAGAGACAGGGTAACCTCCACTGAAGCTTTCTTT.

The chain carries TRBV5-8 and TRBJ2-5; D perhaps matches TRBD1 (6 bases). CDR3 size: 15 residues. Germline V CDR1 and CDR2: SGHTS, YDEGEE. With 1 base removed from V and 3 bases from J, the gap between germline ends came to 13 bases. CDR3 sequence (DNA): TGTGCCAGCAGCTTGTTTGGACAGAAGAAAGAGACCCAGTACTTC. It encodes CASSLFGQKKETQYF.

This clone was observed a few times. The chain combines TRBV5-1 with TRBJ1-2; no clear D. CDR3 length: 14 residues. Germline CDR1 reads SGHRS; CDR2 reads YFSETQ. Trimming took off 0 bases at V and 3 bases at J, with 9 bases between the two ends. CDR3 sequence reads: CASSLAGNYYGYTF. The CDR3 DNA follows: TGCGCCAGCAGCTTGGCCGGGAACTACTATGGCTACACCTTC.

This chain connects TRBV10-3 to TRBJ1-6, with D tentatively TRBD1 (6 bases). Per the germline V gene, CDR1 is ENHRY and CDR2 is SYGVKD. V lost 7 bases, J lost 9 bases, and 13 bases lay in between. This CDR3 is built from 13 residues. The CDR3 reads CAIKRDISSPLHF. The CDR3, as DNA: TGTGCCATCAAACGGGACATTAGTTCACCCCTCCACTTT.

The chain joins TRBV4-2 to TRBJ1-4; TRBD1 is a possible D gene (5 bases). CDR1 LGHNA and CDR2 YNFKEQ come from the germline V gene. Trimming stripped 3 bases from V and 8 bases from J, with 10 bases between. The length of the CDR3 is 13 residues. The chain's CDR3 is CASSQGLGEKLFF. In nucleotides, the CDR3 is TGTGCCAGCAGCCAGGGACTAGGGGAAAAACTGTTTTTT.

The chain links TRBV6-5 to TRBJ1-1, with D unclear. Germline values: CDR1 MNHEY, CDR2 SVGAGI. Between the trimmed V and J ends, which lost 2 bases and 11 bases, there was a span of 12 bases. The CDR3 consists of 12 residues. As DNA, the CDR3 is TGTGCCAGCAGTTACCCCGGCGCCGGGGCTTTCTTT. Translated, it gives CASSYPGAGAFF.

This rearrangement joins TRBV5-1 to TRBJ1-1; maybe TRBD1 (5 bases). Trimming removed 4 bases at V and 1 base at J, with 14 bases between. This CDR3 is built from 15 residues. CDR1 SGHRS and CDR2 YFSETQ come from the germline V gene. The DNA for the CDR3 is TGCGCCAGCAGCCTGCAGCCAACAGGGAACACTGAAGCTTTCTTT. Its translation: CASSLQPTGNTEAFF.

The CDR3 reads CASSGQGGGEKLFF. The CDR3 nucleotides are TGCGCCAGCAGTGGACAGGGAGGCGGTGAAAAACTGTTTTTT. The V and J genes are TRBV10-1 and TRBJ1-4; TRBD1 agrees at 7 bases. Germline trimming cut 4 bases from V and 7 bases from J; bases unmatched to any gene: 6. Germline V gene data show CDR1 as WNHNN and CDR2 as SYGVQD (reference sequence). The CDR3 is 14 amino acids.

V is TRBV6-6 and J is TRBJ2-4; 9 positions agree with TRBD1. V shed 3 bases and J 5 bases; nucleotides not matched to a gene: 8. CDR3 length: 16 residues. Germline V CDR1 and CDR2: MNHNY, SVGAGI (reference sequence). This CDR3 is CASSYNRGQKENIQYF. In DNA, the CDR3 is TGTGCCAGCAGTTATAACAGGGGGCAGAAAGAAAACATTCAGTACTTC.

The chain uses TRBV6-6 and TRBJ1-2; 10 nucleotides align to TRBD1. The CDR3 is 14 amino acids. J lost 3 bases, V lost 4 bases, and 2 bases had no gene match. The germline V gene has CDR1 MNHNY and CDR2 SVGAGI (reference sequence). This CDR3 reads CASSFGTGDYGYTF. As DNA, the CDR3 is TGTGCCAGCAGTTTCGGGACAGGGGACTATGGCTACACCTTC.

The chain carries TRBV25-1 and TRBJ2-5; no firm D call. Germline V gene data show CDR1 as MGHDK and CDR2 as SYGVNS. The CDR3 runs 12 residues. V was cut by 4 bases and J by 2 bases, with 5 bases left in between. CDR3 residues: CASSVNQETQYF. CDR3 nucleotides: TGTGCCAGCAGTGTCAATCAAGAGACCCAGTACTTC.